These 7 T cell receptor beta chains share one sample of origin, sequenced in a study of T-cell memory formation after mild COVID-19. TCRdb re-called the 5' RACE reads with MiXCR, one entry per CDR3 protein. The sample records about 180,000 distinct CDR3 sequences, about a sixth being singletons. Material: PBMCs or a T cell subset sorted from them (not recorded which). The receptors stem from an adult woman who had mild COVID-19 (a few samples of this study predate the infection). Cell type and time point are not known.

Only a few counts were recorded for this clonotype. The chain employs TRBV7-2 and TRBJ1-1; 8 nucleotides match TRBD1. Germline CDR1 SGHTA, CDR2 FQGNSA. This CDR3 contains 11 residues. In nucleotides, the CDR3 is TGTGCGACAGGGGCTAGAGATCGAGCTTTCTTT. It encodes CATGARDRAFF.

J is TRBJ2-1 and V is TRBV6-6, with 8 bases matching TRBD1. This CDR3 comprises 13 residues. Germline values: CDR1 MNHNY, CDR2 SVGAGI (reference sequence). Germline trimming cut 6 bases from V and 5 bases from J; bases unmatched to any gene: 3. The CDR3 DNA reads TGTGCCAGCAGAGGGGACAGGAACAATGAGCAGTTCTTC. Encoded protein: CASRGDRNNEQFF.

The gene calls are TRBV12-3 or TRBV12-4 and TRBJ2-3; D possibly corresponds to TRBD2 (6 bases). V lost 6 bases, J lost 2 bases, and 15 bases lay in between. The CDR3 loop spans 15 amino acids. CDR3 in DNA: TGTGCCAGCAGCTCCTATAGCGGTCACACAGATACGCAGTATTTT. It codes for CASSSYSGHTDTQYF.

This clonotype was seen more than once but under ten times. This chain uses TRBV7-2 with TRBJ2-3, with TRBD2 matching over 8 bases. Per germline, CDR1 SGHTA and CDR2 FQGNSA. V trimming: 8 bases; J trimming: 4 bases; junction bases outside the gene matches: 5. CDR3 length: 13 amino acids. Here the CDR3 DNA reads TGTGCCAGCCGGGGGGGGTTTCCAGATACGCAGTATTTT. Protein sequence: CASRGGFPDTQYF.

This clonotype has more than one count but fewer than ten. The chain links TRBV12-3 or TRBV12-4 to TRBJ2-3; 10 bases agree with TRBD2. J was trimmed by 4 bases and V by 8 bases; bases with no gene match: 9. This CDR3 has 15 amino acids. Here the CDR3 reads CASATQRGGADTQYF. The DNA of the CDR3 is TGTGCCAGCGCCACCCAGCGGGGGGGGGCAGATACGCAGTATTTT.

In this sample, this clonotype turned up a few times. The rearrangement links TRBV5-5 to TRBJ2-4; TRBD1 might be the D (6 bases). From germline, CDR1 is SGHKS and CDR2 YYEKEE (reference sequence). This CDR3 comprises 15 residues. Deletions cut 0 bases from V and 2 bases from J, with 9 bases between. CDR3 DNA sequence: TGTGCCAGCAGCTTGGTGGGGGCGTCCAAAAACATTCAGTACTTC. Its protein product is CASSLVGASKNIQYF. The full variable domain, with the rest looked up from reference TRBV5-5 and TRBJ2-4, is DAGVTQSPTHLIKTRGQQVTLRCSPISGHKSVSWYQQVLGQGPQFIFQYYEKEERGRGNFPDRFSARQFPNYSSELNVNALLLGDSALYLCASSLVGASKNIQYFGAGTRLSVL.

This clonotype was seen more than once but under ten times. V usage is TRBV12-3 or TRBV12-4 and J usage is TRBJ2-3, with a weak D call TRBD1 (6 bases). CDR3 length equals 14 residues. Trimming cost V 1 base and J 2 bases, with 7 bases left between them. CDR3 bases: TGTGCCAGCAGTTTAGGACAGGACACAGATACGCAGTATTTT. Translated, it gives CASSLGQDTDTQYF.